The 19 T cell receptor beta chains below all came from one sample that was sequenced in a study of blood T cell repertoires in COVID-19. The table came from immunoSEQ multiplex PCR; TCRdb's copy has only in-frame clones and leaves some out. The sample carries about 85,000 clones, about 84% recorded once. Input material: peripheral blood. These receptors were collected from a human donor in a cohort sampled during active COVID-19.

The CDR3 DNA reads TGTGCCAGCAGCTTTGGGCGTGGCTACACCTTC. This codes for CASSFGRGYTF. The chain couples TRBV7-9 to TRBJ1-2; D not resolved. This CDR3 is 11 amino acids long. Deletions cut 3 bases from V and 7 bases from J, with 6 bases between. The germline V gene encodes CDR1 SEHNR and CDR2 FQNEAQ (reference sequence).

The V call is TRBV11-2, the J call TRBJ2-7; a possible D gene is TRBD1 (6 bases). CDR3 length: 14 amino acids. Trimming stripped 1 base from V and 4 bases from J, with 11 bases between. Per germline, CDR1 SGHAT and CDR2 FQNNGV. The DNA for the CDR3 is TGTGCCAGCAGCTTAGGGACAGCTTTTTACGAGCAGTACTTC. Translation: CASSLGTAFYEQYF.

V gene TRBV7-3 combines with J gene TRBJ2-2; 7 positions match TRBD1. CDR1 and CDR2 from the germline V gene are SGHTA and FQGTGA. J lost 7 bases, V lost 5 bases, and 16 bases had no gene match. The CDR3 consists of 17 residues. The CDR3 sequence: CASSRQGLLLSGGELFF. CDR3 DNA sequence: TGTGCCAGCAGCAGACAGGGCCTTCTGCTTTCGGGCGGGGAGCTGTTTTTT. Supplemented by reference TRBV7-3 and TRBJ2-2, the full variable domain reads GAGVSQTPSNKVTEKGKYVELRCDPISGHTALYWYRQSLGQGPEFLIYFQGTGAADDSGLPNDRFFAVRPEGSVSTLKIQRTERGDSAVYLCASSRQGLLLSGGELFFGEGSRLTVL.

CDR3 DNA: TGTGCCAGCAGTAGTAGAGCCGGGACAGCCTTACTAGGGAACACTGAAGCTTTCTTT. Translation gives CASSSRAGTALLGNTEAFF. V gene TRBV2 combines with J gene TRBJ1-1; 7 bases map to TRBD1. CDR1 and CDR2 from the germline V gene are SNHLY and FYNNEI. The CDR3 consists of 19 residues. J lost 1 base, V lost 5 bases, and 19 bases had no gene match.

CDR3 protein: CASSKGQGPDTQYF. The CDR3 DNA follows: TGTGCCAGCAGCAAAGGACAGGGACCAGATACGCAGTATTTT. This rearrangement joins TRBV3-1 (or the pseudogene TRBV3-2) to TRBJ2-3; 8 positions agree with TRBD1. Trimming removed 5 bases from V and 4 bases from J; junction bases left unmatched: 5. CDR3 size: 14 residues. Germline-derived CDR1 and CDR2 are LGHDT and YNNKEL (reference sequence).

The chain joins TRBV6-6 to TRBJ1-4; D possibly corresponds to TRBD1 (5 bases). The V end lost 7 bases, the J end lost 8 bases, and 23 bases lay between the germline ends. This CDR3 comprises 16 residues. Germline loops: CDR1 MNHNY, CDR2 SVGAGI (reference sequence). The CDR3 region has the DNA TGTGCCAGCAATTCCGGGCCGGACCAGGGTTGGGAAAAACTGTTTTTT. Translated: CASNSGPDQGWEKLFF.

V gene TRBV5-4 combines with J gene TRBJ1-4, with 8 bases aligning to TRBD1. Germline V gene data show CDR1 as SGHNT and CDR2 as YYREEE (reference sequence). CDR3 size: 14 residues. The J segment lost 12 bases and the V segment lost 4 bases, leaving 11 bases of the junction unmatched. The CDR3 sequence is CASSPGQGAVELFF. CDR3 in DNA: TGTGCCAGCAGCCCGGGGCAGGGGGCAGTGGAACTGTTTTTT.

CDR3 DNA: TGTGCCAGCAGCCCCAGAGGGGGCCTTGAGCAGTTCTTC. This codes for CASSPRGGLEQFF. V is TRBV7-2 and J is TRBJ2-1; 7 bases match TRBD1. The CDR3 loop spans 13 amino acids. J gave up 9 bases and V 5 bases, and 7 bases lay outside the gene matches. Germline V CDR1 and CDR2: SGHTA, FQGNSA.

The chain has TRBV7-9 and TRBJ1-2; tentative D call: TRBD1 (5 bases). CDR1 and CDR2 (germline): SEHNR, FQNEAQ (reference sequence). This CDR3 has 15 residues. V was pared by 1 base and J by 4 bases, with 13 bases between. The CDR3 loop is CASSLEAGPSYGYTF. In DNA, the CDR3 is TGTGCCAGCAGCTTAGAGGCGGGGCCTAGCTATGGCTACACCTTC.

The CDR3 sequence: CASSLTAADGYTF. In nucleotides, the CDR3 is TGTGCCAGCAGCCTGACGGCGGCCGATGGCTACACCTTC. V and J are TRBV7-3 and TRBJ1-2, with D unclear. The germline V gene has CDR1 SGHTA and CDR2 FQGTGA. V shed 5 bases and J shed 6 bases, with 13 bases lying between them. The CDR3 covers 13 residues.

The chain links TRBV7-2 to TRBJ1-1; the D gene is possibly TRBD1 (5 bases). From germline, CDR1 is SGHTA and CDR2 FQGNSA. Trimming removed 4 bases at V and 5 bases at J, with 20 bases between. This CDR3 is 16 amino acids long. The CDR3 sequence is CASSSPFRVVGTEAFF. The CDR3 DNA follows: TGTGCCAGCAGCTCCCCTTTCAGGGTTGTTGGGACTGAAGCTTTCTTT.

The chain is built from TRBV11-2 and TRBJ1-3; TRBD1 aligns across 12 bases. Trimming cost V 5 bases and J 2 bases; bases outside gene matches: 4. CDR1 is SGHAT and CDR2 is FQNNGV in the germline V gene. The length of the CDR3 is 16 residues. CDR3 nucleotides: TGTGCCAGCAGCGCACGGGACAGGGGGCCTGGAAACACCATATATTTT. It specifies CASSARDRGPGNTIYF.

J is TRBJ2-2 and V is TRBV5-4; D may be TRBD1 (6 bases). Per germline, CDR1 SGHNT and CDR2 YYREEE (reference sequence). CDR3 length: 15 residues. Trimming took off 4 bases at V and 5 bases at J, with 15 bases between the two ends. The CDR3 here is CASSPTQGITGELFF. The DNA of the CDR3 is TGTGCCAGCAGCCCGACTCAGGGGATAACCGGGGAGCTGTTTTTT.

The rearrangement uses TRBV19 and TRBJ1-5; D possibly corresponds to TRBD1 (5 bases). Germline values: CDR1 LNHDA, CDR2 SQIVND (reference sequence). The V and J ends lost 3 bases and 0 bases respectively, with 12 bases between them. This CDR3 has 16 residues. The CDR3 loop is CASSIGWTFSNQPQHF. As DNA, the CDR3 is TGTGCCAGTAGTATCGGTTGGACATTTAGCAATCAGCCCCAGCATTTT.

V and J are TRBV6-5 and TRBJ1-1, with 9 bases fitting TRBD1. The trim removed 6 bases at V and 9 bases at J, leaving 5 bases unmatched. CDR3 length: 12 residues. Looked up from germline, CDR1 is MNHEY and CDR2 is SVGAGI. The CDR3 DNA is TGTGCCAGCAGGCCGGGACAGGGTAAAGCTTTCTTT. It is translated as CASRPGQGKAFF.

The rearrangement links TRBV5-1 to TRBJ1-1; the match to TRBD1 covers 8 bases. Per the germline V gene, CDR1 is SGHRS and CDR2 is YFSETQ. The CDR3 contains 17 residues. V shed 6 bases, J shed 1 base, and the junction held 14 bases outside the gene matches. CDR3 region: CASTRRAGGAGNTEAFF. For the CDR3, the DNA is TGCGCCAGCACCCGGAGGGCAGGGGGCGCCGGGAACACTGAAGCTTTCTTT.

The chain employs TRBV18 and TRBJ1-1; the match to TRBD1 covers 9 bases. This CDR3 region has 16 residues. V was pared by 1 base and J by 6 bases, with 9 bases of the junction left unmatched. The germline CDR1 and CDR2 sequences are KGHSH and LQKENI. The CDR3 sequence is CASSPQKQGAGAEAFF. CDR3 bases: TGTGCCAGCTCACCACAAAAACAGGGGGCGGGCGCTGAAGCTTTCTTT.

The chain uses TRBV7-3 and TRBJ1-1; D uncertain. This CDR3 region has 13 residues. Germline V gene data show CDR1 as SGHTA and CDR2 as FQGTGA. V was pared by 1 base and J by 6 bases, with 9 bases between. The CDR3 coding sequence is TGTGCCAGCAGCTTAAGGCCCACGTCTGAAGCTTTCTTT. Amino acid sequence: CASSLRPTSEAFF.

The table lists this clone with a count of one. The chain employs TRBV15 and TRBJ1-1; 12 nucleotides match TRBD1. V shed 6 bases and J 5 bases; nucleotides not matched to a gene: 7. Per the germline V gene, CDR1 is LNHNV and CDR2 is YYDKDF (reference sequence). There are 15 residues in the CDR3. DNA of the CDR3: TGTGCCACCAGAAAGGGGGGACAGGGGGCGACTGAAGCTTTCTTT. Translated: CATRKGGQGATEAFF.